The clone carrying this T cell receptor (beta chain) has more than one count but fewer than ten. Its antigen is as yet unknown. This specimen comes from a study of blood T cells in healthy people across ages. Study as a whole: About one barcoded beta molecule per two T cells was the capture yield of template switching. Study results and limitations: CMV status of donors was unknown, possibly confounding expanded clonotype changes.

A J-beta primer mix and a sample-barcoded 5' primer were used in a second PCR of about 7 to 12 cycles. TCRdb fed the 5' RACE reads into MiXCR, producing one record per CDR3 protein. The profile shows 700,000 or so distinct CDR3 sequences, around 38% of them singletons. CDR3 length: 14 amino acids. V lost 0 bases and J lost 4, with 7 bases in between. The V gene's germline CDR1 is SGHDN and CDR2 FVKESK. The sample comprised blood. This sequence was found in a man older than 75 in good health. The genes are TRBV14 and TRBJ2-4; D not certain. The CDR3 sequence: CASSQEGRKNIQYF. In DNA, the CDR3 is TGTGCCAGCAGCCAAGAAGGCAGGAAAAACATTCAGTACTTC.